The 2 T cell receptor beta chains given below trace back to one sample, sequenced in a study of T cells in Graves' hyperthyroidism and ophthalmopathy. Amplified TCR beta CDR3 regions came from RNA transcripts. Initially, a first-round RT-PCR of the TCR CDR3 employed the HTBI primer set. TCRdb passed the multiplex PCR reads through MiXCR, listing each CDR3 protein once. The sample includes a few hundred thousand distinct CDR3 sequences, roughly 13% of them seen just once. Sequencing input: blood. The receptors derive from a man aged 25 to 40 with Graves' hyperthyroidism that later progressed to Graves' ophthalmopathy.

The sample holds one count of this clonotype. A much larger clone differs by one base, so this may be a read error. V is TRBV12-3 or TRBV12-4 and J is TRBJ2-7; TRBD1 agrees at 10 bases. This CDR3 is 14 amino acids long. The V and J ends lost 10 bases and 7 bases, in that order; junction bases with no gene match: 13. CDR3 loop: CANSLGQGLDEQYF. The DNA for the CDR3 is TGTGCCAACAGCCTGGGACAGGGGTTGGATGAGCAGTACTTC.

This clonotype was detected ten times or more. This sequence joins TRBV7-8 and TRBJ1-1; 7 nucleotides align to TRBD1. The CDR3 runs 13 residues. The ends lost 0 bases at V and 7 bases at J; junction bases unmatched: 2. Germline assignment: CDR1 SGHVS and CDR2 FQNEAQ. The CDR3 region is CASSLAGGGEAFF. As DNA, the CDR3 is TGTGCCAGCAGCTTAGCAGGGGGCGGTGAAGCTTTCTTT. The whole variable domain, remainder taken from reference TRBV7-8 and TRBJ1-1, is GAGVSQSPRYKVAKRGQDVALRCDPISGHVSLFWYQQALGQGPEFLTYFQNEAQLDKSGLPSDRFFAERPEGSVSTLKIQRTQQEDSAVYLCASSLAGGGEAFFGQGTRLTVV.